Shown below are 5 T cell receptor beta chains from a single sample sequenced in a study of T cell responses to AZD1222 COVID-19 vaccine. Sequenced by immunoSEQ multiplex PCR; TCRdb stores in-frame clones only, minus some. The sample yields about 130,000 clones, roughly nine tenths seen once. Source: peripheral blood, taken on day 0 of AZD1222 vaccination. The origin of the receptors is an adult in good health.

The CDR3 DNA reads TGCGCCAGCAGGAGGGAGGGGGCGCGAAATGAAAAACTGTTTTTT. Protein: CASRREGARNEKLFF. J is TRBJ1-4 and V is TRBV5-1; TRBD1 aligns across 7 bases. The ends lost 5 bases at V and 5 bases at J; junction bases unmatched: 9. Germline CDR1 is SGHRS and CDR2 is YFSETQ. The CDR3 is 15 amino acids. Full variable domain (remainder filled in from reference TRBV5-1 and TRBJ1-4): KAGVTQTPRYLIKTRGQQVTLSCSPISGHRSVSWYQQTPGQGLQFLFEYFSETQRNKGNFPGRFSGRQFSNSRSEMNVSTLELGDSALYLCASRREGARNEKLFFGSGTQLSVL.

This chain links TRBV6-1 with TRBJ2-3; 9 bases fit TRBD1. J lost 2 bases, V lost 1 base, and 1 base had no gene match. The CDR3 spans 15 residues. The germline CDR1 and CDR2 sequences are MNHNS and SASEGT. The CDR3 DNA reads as TGTGCCAGCAGTGAAGGGACAGGGGCCACAGATACGCAGTATTTT. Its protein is CASSEGTGATDTQYF.

CDR3 bases: TGTGCCAGCAGCTTAGGTACAGGTATGAACACTGAAGCTTTCTTT. Protein product: CASSLGTGMNTEAFF. The rearrangement joins TRBV11-3 to TRBJ1-1, with D maybe TRBD1 (5 bases). CDR1 and CDR2 from the germline V gene are SGHNT and YENEEA. V shed 1 base and J shed 0 bases, with 9 bases lying between them. This CDR3 is built from 15 residues.

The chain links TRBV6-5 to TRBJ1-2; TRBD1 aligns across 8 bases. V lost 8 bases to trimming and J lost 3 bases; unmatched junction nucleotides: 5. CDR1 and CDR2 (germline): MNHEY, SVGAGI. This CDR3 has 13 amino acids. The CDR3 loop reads CASGQGADYGYTF. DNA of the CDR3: TGTGCCAGCGGTCAGGGGGCCGACTATGGCTACACCTTC.

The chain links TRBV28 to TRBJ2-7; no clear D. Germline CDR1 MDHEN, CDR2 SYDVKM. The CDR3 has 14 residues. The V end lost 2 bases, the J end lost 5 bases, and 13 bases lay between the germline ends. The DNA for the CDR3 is TGTGCCAGCAGTTTACGGGTTAGCCACCACGAGCAGTACTTC. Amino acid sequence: CASSLRVSHHEQYF.